This T cell receptor beta chain was recorded in a study of blood T cell repertoires in COVID-19. CDR3 size: 16 residues. V trimming: 5 bases; J trimming: 4 bases; junction bases outside the gene matches: 7. The V gene's germline CDR1 is SGHTA and CDR2 FQGTGA. Generated by immunoSEQ multiplex PCR, the TCRdb table keeps only in-frame clones and is missing some. The sample gives around 84,000 clones, around 78% of which show up once; roughly 38% is in the top ten. Seattle patients were enrolled while actively infected and followed longitudinally. The genes are TRBV7-3 and TRBJ2-2; 10 bases agree with TRBD2. Sequencing used peripheral blood. This TCR came from a man aged 60-69 years with COVID-19, enrolled during active disease. The CDR3 loop reads CASSPRLAGSTGELFF. The CDR3, as DNA: TGTGCCAGCAGCCCCCGACTAGCGGGTTCCACCGGGGAGCTGTTTTTT.